These 19 T cell receptor beta chains came from one sample sequenced in a study of blood T cells in healthy people across ages. A sample-barcoded 5' primer and a J-beta primer mix were used in a second PCR of roughly 6 to 12 cycles. A single record per CDR3 protein comes from TCRdb applying MiXCR to the 5' RACE reads. The repertoire consists of 900,000 to 950,000 distinct CDR3 sequences, with about 28% occurring once and the leading ten covering about 9.4%. The same sample was also used in a study of T cells of mothers and their children.

The sequenced material came from blood. The receptors come from a woman aged 40 to 50 in good health.

This clonotype showed up many times. This sequence joins TRBV9 and TRBJ2-3, with D uncertain. Germline V gene lookup returns CDR1 SGDLS and CDR2 YYNGEE. The CDR3 extends over 15 amino acids. V lost 2 bases and J lost 2, with 12 bases in between. The CDR3 DNA sequence: TGTGCCAGCAGCGTTGACCCCTACGCCACAGATACGCAGTATTTT. Its translation is CASSVDPYATDTQYF.

On this clonotype itself: The junction does not match germline at one end; this may be a read error. The CDR3 loop is CAGSLIPGTGWDRRFYGYTF. CDR3 in DNA: TGCGCCGGCAGCTTGATACCAGGAACGGGGTGGGACAGGCGTTTCTATGGCTACACCTTC. J is TRBJ1-2 and V is TRBV5-1; TRBD1 agrees at 8 bases. This CDR3 comprises 20 residues. Germline CDR1 and CDR2: SGHRS and YFSETQ.

This clonotype was detected a few times. V and J are TRBV6-6 and TRBJ1-5, with TRBD1 matching over 7 bases. V shed 2 bases and J 5 bases; nucleotides not matched to a gene: 6. Germline CDR1 reads MNHNY; CDR2 reads SVGAGI (reference sequence). This CDR3 is 15 amino acids long. The CDR3 reads CASSYGKGAHQPQHF. The CDR3 DNA sequence: TGTGCCAGCAGTTACGGGAAGGGGGCTCATCAGCCCCAGCATTTT.

This clonotype appeared many times. The gene calls are TRBV6-6 and TRBJ2-1; 12 bases are a match to TRBD2. This CDR3 is 14 amino acids long. V trimming: 6 bases; J trimming: 9 bases; junction bases outside the gene matches: 6. Germline V gives CDR1 MNHNY, CDR2 SVGAGI (reference sequence). The CDR3 DNA follows: TGTGCCAGCAGGGCGACTAGCGGGGGTGGTGAGCAGTTCTTC. It specifies CASRATSGGGEQFF.

This clonotype showed up just a few times. This CDR3 reads CASSVTPGDYGYTF. In nucleotides, the CDR3 is TGTGCCAGCAGCGTGACCCCAGGGGACTATGGCTACACCTTC. The rearrangement joins TRBV9 to TRBJ1-2; the D gene is possibly TRBD1 (6 bases). The CDR3 contains 14 residues. Trimming pared 2 bases from V and 3 bases from J, leaving 11 bases between. Germline loops: CDR1 SGDLS, CDR2 YYNGEE.

This clonotype was seen a few times. The chain uses TRBV5-1 and TRBJ1-2; D is perhaps TRBD1 (5 bases). Germline loops: CDR1 SGHRS, CDR2 YFSETQ. V lost 4 bases to trimming and J lost 8 bases, with 15 bases between them. The CDR3 consists of 13 residues. The CDR3 DNA is TGCGCCAGCAGCGTCGGGGGAAATACGGGCTACACCTTC. As protein: CASSVGGNTGYTF.

This chain's CDR3 is CSARQGAGETQYF. CDR3 sequence (DNA): TGCAGTGCTAGGCAAGGGGCCGGGGAGACCCAGTACTTC. The chain has TRBV20-1 and TRBJ2-7, with D perhaps TRBD1 (5 bases). Gene TRBJ2-5 matches the end of the DNA better, so the J call may be wrong. Per germline, CDR1 DFQATT and CDR2 SNEGSKA (reference sequence). The CDR3 consists of 13 residues.

The chain's CDR3 is CASSESGQGAFYEQYF. The CDR3 DNA is TGTGCCAGCAGCGAATCGGGACAGGGGGCTTTCTACGAGCAGTACTTC. This chain joins TRBV9 and TRBJ2-7; 12 bases are a match to TRBD1. Germline CDR1 SGDLS, CDR2 YYNGEE. After removal of 3 bases from V and 3 bases from J, the junction contained 7 bases not matched to a gene. This CDR3 spans 16 amino acids. The full variable domain, completed using reference TRBV9 and TRBJ2-7, is DSGVTQTPKHLITATGQRVTLRCSPRSGDLSVYWYQQSLDQGLQFLIQYYNGEERAKGNILERFSAQQFPDLHSELNLSSLELGDSALYFCASSESGQGAFYEQYFGPGTRLTVT.

This clonotype appeared once. The chain recombines TRBV20-1 with TRBJ2-3; the D is unclear. V lost 0 bases to trimming and J lost 0 bases, with 10 bases between them. This CDR3 spans 15 amino acids. Germline V gene lookup returns CDR1 DFQATT and CDR2 SNEGSKA (reference sequence). The CDR3 loop reads CSAREGVVSTDTQYF. CDR3 DNA sequence: TGCAGTGCTAGAGAGGGCGTGGTAAGCACAGATACGCAGTATTTT.

This clonotype was counted a few times. The chain recombines TRBV4-1 with TRBJ1-1; D ambiguous. The CDR3 contains 13 residues. V lost 2 bases to trimming and J lost 1 base, with 5 bases between them. CDR1 and CDR2 (germline): MGHRA, YSYEKL. CDR3 protein: CASSQPGNTEAFF. Written as DNA, the CDR3 is TGCGCCAGCAGCCAACCAGGGAACACTGAAGCTTTCTTT.

Worth noting for this clonotype: No conserved phenylalanine or tryptophan ends this CDR3, so it is likely a read error. The genes are TRBV4-1 and TRBJ2-3; 11 bases map to TRBD2. CDR1 is MGHRA and CDR2 is YSYEKL in the germline V gene. V lost 4 bases and J lost 4; bases outside the gene matches: 7. This CDR3 is built from 16 residues. The CDR3 bases are TGCGCCAGCAGCCGGAGACTAGCGGGGAGGGCAGATACGCAGTATATT. Its protein product is CASSRRLAGRADTQYI.

This clonotype appeared a single time. At one end, the junction sequence differs from germline, possibly due to a read error. This sequence joins TRBV27 and TRBJ2-5; no clear D. CDR3 length: 13 amino acids. Germline V gene lookup returns CDR1 MNHEY and CDR2 SMNVEV (reference sequence). In DNA form, the CDR3 reads TGTGCCAGCAGTTTATCCAACCAAGAGGCCCAGTACTTC. It codes for CASSLSNQEAQYF.

This clonotype was recorded many times. V is TRBV4-3 and J is TRBJ2-3; no clear D. V was cut by 3 bases and J by 0 bases, with 16 bases left in between. In germline, CDR1 is LGHNA, CDR2 YSLEER. CDR3 length: 17 residues. The CDR3 spells CASSHAVGTKSTDTQYF. The CDR3 DNA is TGCGCCAGCAGCCACGCTGTGGGAACGAAAAGCACAGATACGCAGTATTTT.

The V and J genes are TRBV7-8 and TRBJ1-2, with D maybe TRBD1 (5 bases). Trimming left V 5 bases short and J 8 bases short, with 15 bases between. CDR1 is SGHVS, CDR2 FQNEAQ, per germline. CDR3 length equals 13 residues. The CDR3: CASSRREEGGYTF. DNA for the CDR3: TGTGCCAGCAGCCGCAGGGAGGAAGGCGGCTACACCTTC.

The table lists this clonotype with many counts. V and J are TRBV12-3 or TRBV12-4 and TRBJ2-7; a possible D gene is TRBD1 (6 bases). V was pared by 6 bases and J by 2 bases, with 14 bases between. The CDR3 runs 14 residues. CDR3 in amino acids: CASRVQGRPYEQYF. DNA of the CDR3: TGTGCCAGCAGGGTACAGGGAAGACCCTACGAGCAGTACTTC.

This clonotype was counted only a few times. The V and J genes are TRBV7-3 and TRBJ1-2; D gene ambiguous. Germline CDR1 and CDR2: SGHTA and FQGTGA. V gave up 0 bases and J gave up 4 bases, with 6 bases separating them. The CDR3 is made up of 13 amino acids. CDR3: CASSLTSSYGYTF. CDR3 in DNA: TGTGCCAGCAGCTTAACTTCCAGCTATGGCTACACCTTC.

The chain joins TRBV7-2 to TRBJ2-4; D not resolved. Germline values: CDR1 SGHTA, CDR2 FQGNSA. V lost 5 bases, J lost 4 bases, and 18 bases lay in between. The CDR3 covers 16 residues. CDR3 loop: CASSLDGHVAKNIQYF. The CDR3 nucleotides read TGTGCCAGCAGCCTCGACGGCCACGTAGCTAAAAACATTCAGTACTTC.

Note on this clonotype: This could be a read error, since a much larger clone is one nucleotide away. The CDR3 does not end in the conserved phenylalanine or tryptophan, so this is likely a read error. The genes are TRBV12-3 or TRBV12-4 and TRBJ2-3; D possibly matches TRBD1 or TRBD2 (5 bases each). Trimming stripped 6 bases from V and 5 bases from J, with 9 bases between. CDR3 length equals 12 residues. As DNA, the CDR3 is TGTGCCAGCAGCCAGGGACGAGATACGCAGTATTCT. Protein product: CASSQGRDTQYS.

About this clonotype itself: A read error is possible here, since a much larger clone lies one base away. The rearrangement uses TRBV4-1 and TRBJ1-2; D uncertain. This CDR3 has 15 amino acids. Germline-derived CDR1 and CDR2 are MGHRA and YSYEKL. This CDR3 is CASSQEERNSFGCTF. DNA of the CDR3: TGCGCCAGCAGCCAAGAGGAGCGTAACAGTTTCGGCTGCACCTTC.